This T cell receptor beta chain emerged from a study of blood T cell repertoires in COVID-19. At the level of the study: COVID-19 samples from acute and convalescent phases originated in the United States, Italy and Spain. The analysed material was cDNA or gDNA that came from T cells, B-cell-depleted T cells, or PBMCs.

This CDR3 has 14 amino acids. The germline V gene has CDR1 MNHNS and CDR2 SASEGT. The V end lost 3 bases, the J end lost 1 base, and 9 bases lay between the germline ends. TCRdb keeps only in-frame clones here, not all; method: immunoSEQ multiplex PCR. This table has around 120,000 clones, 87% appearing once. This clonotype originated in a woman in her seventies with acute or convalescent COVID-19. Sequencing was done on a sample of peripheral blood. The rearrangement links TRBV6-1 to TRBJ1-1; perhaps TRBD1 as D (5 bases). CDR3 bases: TGTGCCAGCAGTGAGGGGGGGACGAACACTGAAGCTTTCTTT. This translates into CASSEGGTNTEAFF.